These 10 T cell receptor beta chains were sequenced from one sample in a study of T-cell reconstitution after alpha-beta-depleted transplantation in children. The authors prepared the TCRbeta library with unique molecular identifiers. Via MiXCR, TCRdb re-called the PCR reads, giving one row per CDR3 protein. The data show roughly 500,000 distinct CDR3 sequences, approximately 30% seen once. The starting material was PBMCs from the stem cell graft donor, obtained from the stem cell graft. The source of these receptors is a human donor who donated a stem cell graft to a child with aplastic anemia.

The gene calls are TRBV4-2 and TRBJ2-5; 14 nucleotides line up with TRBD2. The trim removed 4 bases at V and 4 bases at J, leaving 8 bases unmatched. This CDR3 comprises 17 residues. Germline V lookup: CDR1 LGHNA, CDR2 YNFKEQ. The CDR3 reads CASSLGTSGGGVETQYF. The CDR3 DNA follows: TGTGCCAGCAGCCTTGGGACTAGCGGGGGTGGAGTAGAGACCCAGTACTTC.

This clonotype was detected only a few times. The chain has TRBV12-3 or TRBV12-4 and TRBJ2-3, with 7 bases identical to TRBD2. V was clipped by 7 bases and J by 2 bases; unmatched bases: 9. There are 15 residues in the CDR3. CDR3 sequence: CASTEMGTNTDTQYF. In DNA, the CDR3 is TGTGCCAGCACCGAAATGGGGACTAACACAGATACGCAGTATTTT.

The CDR3 region is CASSFRSGANYGYTF. The CDR3 nucleotides are TGTGCCAGCAGTTTTCGGTCGGGTGCTAACTATGGCTACACCTTC. The rearrangement uses TRBV12-3 or TRBV12-4 and TRBJ1-2; D gene unclear. V was clipped by 3 bases and J by 0 bases, with 11 bases between them. The CDR3 extends over 15 amino acids.

The CDR3 DNA sequence: TGTGCCAGTACCTCGACAAACTCCTACGAGCAGTACTTC. Its translation is CASTSTNSYEQYF. The chain employs TRBV19 and TRBJ2-7, with D uncertain. V was clipped by 7 bases and J by 0 bases, with 10 bases between them. This CDR3 is 13 amino acids long. Germline V gene sequence: CDR1 LNHDA, CDR2 SQIVND (reference sequence).

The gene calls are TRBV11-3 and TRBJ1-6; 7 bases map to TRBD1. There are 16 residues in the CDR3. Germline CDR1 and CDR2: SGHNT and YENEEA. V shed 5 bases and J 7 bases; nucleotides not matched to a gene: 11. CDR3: CASSQRLTGENSPLHF. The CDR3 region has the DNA TGTGCCAGCAGCCAGAGGCTCACAGGGGAAAATTCACCCCTCCACTTT.

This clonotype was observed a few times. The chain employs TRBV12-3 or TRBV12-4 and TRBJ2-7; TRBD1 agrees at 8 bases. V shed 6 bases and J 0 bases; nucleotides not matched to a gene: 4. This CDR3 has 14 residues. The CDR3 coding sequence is TGTGCCAGCAGAAGCGGACAGGGCTCCTACGAGCAGTACTTC. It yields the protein CASRSGQGSYEQYF.

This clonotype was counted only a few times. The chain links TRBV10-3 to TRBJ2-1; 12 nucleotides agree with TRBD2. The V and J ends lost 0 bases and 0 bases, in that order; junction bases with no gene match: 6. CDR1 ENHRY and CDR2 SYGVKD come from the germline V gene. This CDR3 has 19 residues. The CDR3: CAISESGLAGSYSYNEQFF. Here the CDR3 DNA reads TGTGCCATCAGTGAGTCGGGACTAGCGGGTTCCTACTCCTACAATGAGCAGTTCTTC.

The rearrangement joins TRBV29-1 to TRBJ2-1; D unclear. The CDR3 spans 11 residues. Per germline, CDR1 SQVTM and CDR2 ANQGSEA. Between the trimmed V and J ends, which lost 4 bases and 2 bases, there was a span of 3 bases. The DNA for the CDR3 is TGCAGCGTTGCGGCCTACAATGAGCAGTTCTTC. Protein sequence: CSVAAYNEQFF.

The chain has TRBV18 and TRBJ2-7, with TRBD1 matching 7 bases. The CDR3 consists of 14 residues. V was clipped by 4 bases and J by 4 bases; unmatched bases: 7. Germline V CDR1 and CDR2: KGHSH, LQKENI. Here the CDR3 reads CASSLKTGPYEQYV. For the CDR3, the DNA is TGTGCCAGCTCACTTAAGACAGGGCCGTACGAGCAGTACGTC.

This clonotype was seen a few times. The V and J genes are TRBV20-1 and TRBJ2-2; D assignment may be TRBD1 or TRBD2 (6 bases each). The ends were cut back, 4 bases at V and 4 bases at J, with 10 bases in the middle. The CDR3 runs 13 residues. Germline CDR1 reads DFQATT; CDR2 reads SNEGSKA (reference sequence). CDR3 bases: TGCAGTGCTACAGGGGACTTCACCGGGGAGCTGTTTTTT. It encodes CSATGDFTGELFF.